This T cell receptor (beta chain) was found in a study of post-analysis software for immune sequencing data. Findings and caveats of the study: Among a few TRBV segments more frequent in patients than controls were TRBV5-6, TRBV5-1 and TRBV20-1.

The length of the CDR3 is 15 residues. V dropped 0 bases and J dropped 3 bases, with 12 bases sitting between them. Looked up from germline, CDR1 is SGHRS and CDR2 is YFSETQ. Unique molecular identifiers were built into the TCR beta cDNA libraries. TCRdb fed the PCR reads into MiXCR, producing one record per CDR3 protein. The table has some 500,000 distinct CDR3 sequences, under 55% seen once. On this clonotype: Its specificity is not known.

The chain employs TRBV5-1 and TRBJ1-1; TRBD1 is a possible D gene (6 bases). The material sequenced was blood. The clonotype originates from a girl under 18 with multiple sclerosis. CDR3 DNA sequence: TGCGCCAGCAGCTTGGGCGACAGGTCGTACACTGAAGCTTTCTTT. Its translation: CASSLGDRSYTEAFF.